Listed below are T cell receptor beta chains from one sample, sequenced in a study of blood T cell repertoires in COVID-19. Only in-frame clones appear in the TCRdb table, and some are missing; sequencing was by immunoSEQ multiplex PCR. The sample has approximately 280,000 clones, 89% seen once; the top ten hold 12%. Sequences were obtained from peripheral blood. The origin of the receptors is a woman aged 60-75 years with acute or convalescent COVID-19. CDR3s include the opening cysteine and the closing phenylalanine or tryptophan. The D gene is left open where the match is weak. Size is stated for part of the rows, as once, few or many counts, or as a class when the clone is expanded.

>TRBV30|.|TRBJ1-3|.
TGTGCCTGGAGCCCCGGGGGAAACACCATATATTTT
CAWSPGGNTIYF
>TRBV10-3|.|TRBJ1-5|.
TGTGCCATCAGTGAGGTGTTCACTTTGGCAGGGGACGATCAGCCCCAGCATTTT
CAISEVFTLAGDDQPQHF
>TRBV5-1|.|TRBJ2-7|.
TGCGCCAGCAGCCCGGACACTAACTACGAGCAGTACTTC
CASSPDTNYEQYF
>TRBV18|TRBD2|TRBJ2-5|.
TGTGCCAGCTCACCACGTCTAGCGGGTCTCCAAGAGACCCAGTACTTC
CASSPRLAGLQETQYF
>TRBV11-2|TRBD1|TRBJ1-1|.
TGTGCCAGCAGCACCGGACAGGTTAGAGGGAACACTGAAGCTTTCTTT
CASSTGQVRGNTEAFF
>TRBV9|.|TRBJ1-4|.
TGTGCCAGCAGCGCTCCCAGGGTGGGGCGGAATGAAAAACTGTTTTTT
CASSAPRVGRNEKLFF
>TRBV24-1|TRBD2|TRBJ2-3|.
TGTGCCACCAGTGATTTCCGGACTAGCGGGGATAGCACAGATACGCAGTATTTT
CATSDFRTSGDSTDTQYF
>TRBV20-1|.|TRBJ1-1|.
TGCAGTGTGAGCAGGATGCCTTTCTTT
CSVSRMPFF
>TRBV18|.|TRBJ1-2|.
TGTGCCAGCTCACTCAAGTCAGACTATGGCTACACCTTC
CASSLKSDYGYTF
>TRBV18|.|TRBJ1-6|.
TGTGCCAGCTCACCTGGGCCGAATTCACCCCTCCACTTT
CASSPGPNSPLHF
>TRBV9|TRBD2|TRBJ2-2|.
TGTGCCAGCAGCGTAGGTCCCGGCGGGAGGGCCCCCGGGGAGCTGTTTTTT
CASSVGPGGRAPGELFF
>TRBV7-2|.|TRBJ1-2|.
TGTGCCAGCAGCTTAGCGGGGGGGGCCGCGGGAGGCTACACCTTC
CASSLAGGAAGGYTF
>TRBV5-1|TRBD1|TRBJ1-6|.
TGCGCCAGCAGCTTCCGGGACAGGGGAAGTTCACCCCTCCACTTT
CASSFRDRGSSPLHF
>TRBV19|TRBD1|TRBJ1-4|few
TGTGCCAGTACTGCCGGGACAGCCCAAGGGAAACTGTTTTTT
CASTAGTAQGKLFF
>TRBV10-2|.|TRBJ1-2|.
TGCGCCAGCAGTGAGTGGCAGACTAACTATGGCTACACCTTC
CASSEWQTNYGYTF
>TRBV7-8|TRBD2|TRBJ2-5|.
TGTGCGGGTCGGGGAGCGGGGCGTTCCCAAGAGACCCAGTACTTC
CAGRGAGRSQETQYF
>TRBV7-3|.|TRBJ1-1|.
TGTGCCAGCAGCTCAACCTTACCCGGGGCTTTCTTT
CASSSTLPGAFF
>TRBV7-9|TRBD1|TRBJ2-2|.
TGTGCCAGCAGCTTTGGGACAGGGTTGACCGGGGAGCTGTTTTTT
CASSFGTGLTGELFF
>TRBV6-5|TRBD1|TRBJ1-1|.
TGTGCCAGCAGTTACTCGGCACAGGGGGGCACTGAAGCTTTCTTT
CASSYSAQGGTEAFF
>TRBV3-1/TRBV3-2|.|TRBJ2-3|.
TGTGCCAGCAGCCAAGTACTCCATACGCAGTATTTT
CASSQVLHTQYF
>TRBV5-8|.|TRBJ2-2|.
TGTGCCAGCAGCTTGGAGGGAGGGGGCACCGGGGAGCTGTTTTTT
CASSLEGGGTGELFF
>TRBV4-2|TRBD2|TRBJ2-2|once
TGTGCCAGCAGCCTGGGACTAGCCGTTTCGAACACCGGGGAGCTGTTTTTT
CASSLGLAVSNTGELFF
>TRBV24-1|TRBD1|TRBJ2-5|.
TGTGCCACCAGTGATTCCTCATGGACAGGGAGGGAGACCCAGTACTTC
CATSDSSWTGRETQYF
>TRBV27|.|TRBJ2-2|.
TGTGCCAGCAGAAAAGGACACGACACCGGGGAGCTGTTTTTT
CASRKGHDTGELFF
>TRBV4-1|.|TRBJ1-5|few
TGCGCCAGCTCCCAGATACGAAATCAGCCCCAGCATTTT
CASSQIRNQPQHF
>TRBV2|.|TRBJ1-1|.
TGTGCCAGCAGTGAACGGTTAGGACAGTACGGCACTGAAGCTTTCTTT
CASSERLGQYGTEAFF
>TRBV4-3|.|TRBJ1-2|.
TGCGCCAGCAGCCAAGATTCCACAACTAACTATGGCTACACCTTC
CASSQDSTTNYGYTF
>TRBV2|TRBD2|TRBJ2-5|.
TGTGCCAGCACCCTAGAGCGGGGGGGCCGGGAGACCCAGTACTTC
CASTLERGGRETQYF
>TRBV2|TRBD2|TRBJ2-2|few
TGTGCCAGCAGTGACAAGTGGGGGGGCACCGGGGAGCTGTTTTTT
CASSDKWGGTGELFF
>TRBV19|.|TRBJ2-1|.
TGTGCCAGTAGTGGCCTCTACAATGAGCAGTTCTTC
CASSGLYNEQFF
>TRBV4-1|TRBD1|TRBJ1-4|.
TGCGCCAGCAGCCAAGGGGGGACAGGGTACGAAAAACTGTTTTTT
CASSQGGTGYEKLFF
>TRBV27|TRBD1|TRBJ1-4|.
TGTGCCAGCAGAGACAGGGTTAATGAAAAACTGTTTTTT
CASRDRVNEKLFF
>TRBV28|TRBD1|TRBJ2-5|.
TGTGCCAGCAGTCGGGACAGGGCCCAAGAGACCCAGTACTTC
CASSRDRAQETQYF
>TRBV10-3|.|TRBJ2-1|.
TGTGCCATCAGTGAGTCTAGCGGAACCTACAATGAGCAGTTCTTC
CAISESSGTYNEQFF
>TRBV29-1|.|TRBJ1-2|few
TGCAGCGTCCGGGGGGCCGATGGCTACACCTTC
CSVRGADGYTF
>TRBV9|TRBD1|TRBJ2-2|.
TGTGCCAGCAGCGTAGCGGAGGGGACAGGGTTGCCCGGGGCCACCGGGGAGCTGTTTTTT
CASSVAEGTGLPGATGELFF
>TRBV14|.|TRBJ1-1|.
TGTGCCAGCAGCCAAGATCTTTTGGGGGGGGAAGCTTTCTTT
CASSQDLLGGEAFF
>TRBV7-9|.|TRBJ2-1|.
TGTGCCAGCAGCTTCGTAGACTACTATGAGCAGTTCTTC
CASSFVDYYEQFF
>TRBV7-2|TRBD1|TRBJ1-3|few
TGTGCCAGCAGCTTAGGGGGACAGGGCACTGGAAACACCATATATTTT
CASSLGGQGTGNTIYF
>TRBV27|TRBD2|TRBJ2-2|.
TGTGCCAGCAGTACATTAGCGGGAGGGCCCCACGGGGAGCTGTTTTTT
CASSTLAGGPHGELFF
>TRBV24-1|.|TRBJ2-7|.
TGTGCCACCAGTGATGAGGGTCGCGAGCAGTACTTC
CATSDEGREQYF
>TRBV18|.|TRBJ2-1|.
TGTGCCAGCTCACCAGGGAGCTCCTACAATGAGCAGTTCTTC
CASSPGSSYNEQFF
>TRBV6-2/TRBV6-3|TRBD1|TRBJ1-5|.
TGTGCCAGCAGTTACTCGAAGGGCAGGGGGTGGTATCAGCCCCAGCATTTT
CASSYSKGRGWYQPQHF
>TRBV14|.|TRBJ1-1|.
TGTGCCAGCAGCCAAGATCGACGGTCAGCGCTCGGAGCTTTCTTT
CASSQDRRSALGAFF